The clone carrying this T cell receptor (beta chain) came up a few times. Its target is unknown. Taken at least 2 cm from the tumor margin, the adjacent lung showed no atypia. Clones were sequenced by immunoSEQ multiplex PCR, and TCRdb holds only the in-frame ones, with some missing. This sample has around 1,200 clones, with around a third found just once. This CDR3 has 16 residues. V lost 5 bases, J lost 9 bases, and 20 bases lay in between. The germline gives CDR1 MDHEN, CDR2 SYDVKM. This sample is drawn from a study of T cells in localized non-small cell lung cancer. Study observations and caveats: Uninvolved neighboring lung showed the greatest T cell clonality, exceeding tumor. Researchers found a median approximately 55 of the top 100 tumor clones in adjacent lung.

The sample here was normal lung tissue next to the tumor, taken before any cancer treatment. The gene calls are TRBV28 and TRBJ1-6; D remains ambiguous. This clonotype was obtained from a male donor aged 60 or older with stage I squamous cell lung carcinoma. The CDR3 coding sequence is TGTGCCAGCAGTCCCGCTGGGCAGGATTTTATTTCACCCCTCCACTTT. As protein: CASSPAGQDFISPLHF.